This TCR beta chain was identified during a study of T cell repertoires in cytomegalovirus infection. Overall study context: Epitope selection comprised recently identified HLA-C-restricted CMV epitopes and well-studied HLA-B-restricted CMV epitopes. Overall study results and limits: Adding up the frequency of public TCR beta families identified people who carried CMV plus the relevant HLA.

This clonotype was found many times. Antigen specificity is unknown. TCRdb called the reads again in MiXCR, with one record for every CDR3 protein. The sample has approximately 910,000 distinct CDR3 sequences; 25% to 40% are singletons. The CDR3 has 13 residues. The germline V gene has CDR1 MNHEY and CDR2 SMNVEV (reference sequence). Trimming cost V 6 bases and J 4 bases, with 9 bases left between them. Specimen: cultured CD8+ T cells from PBMCs, collected from culture after CMV antigen stimulation. The rearrangement links TRBV27 to TRBJ2-2, with no clear D. The TCR comes from a human donor in good health (CMV status not recorded). Some clones in this sample may be carry-over from other donors' samples. CDR3: CASSLLGTGELFF. Here the CDR3 DNA reads TGTGCCAGCAGCTTGTTAGGCACCGGGGAGCTGTTTTTT.